A selection of T cell receptor beta chains follows, all from one sample in a study of blood T cell repertoires in COVID-19. Libraries were prepared by immunoSEQ multiplex PCR; TCRdb keeps only in-frame clonotypes and omits some of them. The repertoire includes about 310,000 clones, roughly 84% of them detected once, and 1% sits in the top ten. The sample was peripheral blood. The origin of the receptors is a man in his forties or fifties with active or convalescent COVID-19. Both conserved end residues are part of each CDR3. A D gene is named only where the DNA matches it firmly. Not all rows give a size; the values are once, few, many and, for expanded clones, a class.

. . TRBJ1-4 TRBV7-2 TGTGCCAGCACCCTGCTCACAGGGTCTCTCGAAAAACTGTTTTTT CASTLLTGSLEKLFF
. . TRBJ2-5 TRBV28 TGTGCCAGCAGTTTAACAGGGTCGGAGACCCAGTACTTC CASSLTGSETQYF
. . TRBJ2-7 TRBV5-4 TGTGCCAGCAGCTTGGATCTGGGGAGTGGCGAGCAGTACTTC CASSLDLGSGEQYF
. TRBD2 TRBJ2-1 TRBV7-3 TGTGCCAGCAGCTTGGCTAGCGGGAGACATGAGCAGTTCTTC CASSLASGRHEQFF
. . TRBJ1-2 TRBV6-6 TGTGCCAGCAGCACCGGGGGCTACACCTTC CASSTGGYTF
. . TRBJ2-3 TRBV9 TGTGCCAGCAGCGCCCGCGGGAGCACAGATACGCAGTATTTT CASSARGSTDTQYF
. . TRBJ1-3 TRBV14 TGTGCCAGCAGCCCCGGACAGCCTGGAAACACCATATATTTT CASSPGQPGNTIYF
. TRBD1 TRBJ1-2 TRBV4-2 TGTGCCAGCAGCCAAGATCTTGCAGGGGGTGGCTATGGCTACACCTTC CASSQDLAGGGYGYTF
. . TRBJ1-5 TRBV27 TGTGCCAGCAGTTTACAGGGGAGAGGCAATCAGCCCCAGCATTTT CASSLQGRGNQPQHF
. TRBD1 TRBJ1-1 TRBV2 TGTGCCAGCGGGGTGTCAGGGGGCCTGAACACTGAAGCTTTCTTT CASGVSGGLNTEAFF
. . TRBJ1-1 TRBV5-4 TGTGCCAGCAGCTCTCGGACGGGGGTGAGGGCTTTCTTT CASSSRTGVRAFF
. TRBD2 TRBJ2-3 TRBV3-1/TRBV3-2 TGTGCCAGCAGCCCGGGACTAGCCTGGTCAGATACGCAGTATTTT CASSPGLAWSDTQYF
. TRBD1 TRBJ1-1 TRBV2 TGTGCCACCAAACAGGGGTACTCGAACACTGAAGCTTTCTTT CATKQGYSNTEAFF
. . TRBJ1-2 TRBV10-2 TGCGCCAGCAGTGAGTCGTTTGCGGGCTACACCTTC CASSESFAGYTF
. TRBD2 TRBJ2-1 TRBV6-6 TGTGCCAGCAGCCCCGGGACTAGCGGGACTAATGAGCAGTTCTTC CASSPGTSGTNEQFF
few . TRBJ1-2 TRBV20-1 TGCAGTGCGGCAGACAGTGACAGCTACACCTTC CSAADSDSYTF
. . TRBJ1-2 TRBV4-3 TGCGCCAGCAGCCAGACAGGAAGTCATGGCTACACCTTC CASSQTGSHGYTF
. TRBD1 TRBJ2-5 TRBV25-1 TGTGCCAGCAGACCGACAGGGGGCGGCCAAGAGACCCAGTACTTC CASRPTGGGQETQYF
. TRBD1 TRBJ1-6 TRBV5-4 TGTGCCAGCAGCTTTGGACAGGGGGCAACCTCCTATAATTCACCCCTCCACTTT CASSFGQGATSYNSPLHF
. TRBD1 TRBJ1-2 TRBV10-3 TGTGCCATCAGTGAGTTCTTGACAGGGGGCTACTATGGCTACACCTTC CAISEFLTGGYYGYTF
. . TRBJ1-5 TRBV28 TGTGCCAGCAGCCCATCGGGGGTCCAGAATAGCAATCAGCCCCAGCATTTT CASSPSGVQNSNQPQHF
. TRBD1 TRBJ1-2 TRBV19 TGTGCCAGTAGAAAGCAAGGGACAGGGGCCGGCTACACCTTC CASRKQGTGAGYTF
once TRBD2 TRBJ2-1 TRBV30 TGTGCCTGGAGTATAACTAGCGCTTCCTACAATGAGCAGTTCTTC CAWSITSASYNEQFF
. . TRBJ2-7 TRBV23-1 TGCGCCAGCAGTCAACCATTTGACAATCCCCTCTCCTACGAGCAGTACTTC CASSQPFDNPLSYEQYF
. TRBD1 TRBJ2-7 TRBV5-4 TGTGCCAGCAGCTTGACAGGGGGCGGGGACGAGCAGTACTTC CASSLTGGGDEQYF
. TRBD1 TRBJ1-5 TRBV7-2 TGTGCCAGCAGCTTAGCGGGACAGAGCAATCAGCCCCAGCATTTT CASSLAGQSNQPQHF
. . TRBJ2-1 TRBV2 TGTGCCAGCATGGCGGATTCCTACAATGAGCAGTTCTTC CASMADSYNEQFF